This T cell receptor (beta chain) was sequenced for a study of T cell responses to AZD1222 COVID-19 vaccine. Using immunoSEQ multiplex PCR, the repertoire was profiled, and TCRdb retains in-frame clones only, with some absent. The sample contains fewer than 100,000 clones, over 85% of which appear only once. In this sample, this clone turned up a few times. Germline-derived CDR1 and CDR2 are SQVTM and ANQGSEA. The CDR3 is made up of 15 amino acids. V shed 5 bases, J shed 3 bases, and the junction held 7 bases outside the gene matches. The TCR comes from an adult in good health. The chain is built from TRBV29-1 and TRBJ2-1; 10 bases align to TRBD2. Sequenced material: peripheral blood, taken on day 0 of AZD1222 vaccination. CDR3 nucleotides: TGCAGCGTTCACCTACTAGCGGGGAACTACAATGAGCAGTTCTTC. This gives the protein CSVHLLAGNYNEQFF.